This T cell receptor beta chain stems from a study of cytomegalovirus exposure and HLA in healthy donors. Overall study: T cells numbering about 180 million yielded around 120 million unique TCR beta sequences in an earlier analysis.

The study's findings and limits: TCR beta V segments were, for the most part, productive about 87% or about 30% of the time in an earlier analysis.

The CDR3 spans 16 residues. With V trimmed by 1 base and J by 5 bases, 5 bases remained unmatched. CDR1 is SGHAT, CDR2 FQNNGV, per germline. The table lists this clone with a count of one. Its antigen remains unidentified. The PCR contained 60 Vbeta and 13 Jbeta primers. Data came from immunoSEQ multiplex PCR; TCRdb stores just in-frame clones and leaves some out. Of about 200,000 clones in the sample, roughly 80% are singletons; the top ten hold roughly 1.6%. The rearrangement links TRBV11-2 to TRBJ2-3, with TRBD2 identical over 11 bases. The sample comprised PBMCs. This TCR derives from a young woman in good health and CMV-seronegative. The chain's CDR3 is CASSLAWTSGLDTQYF. The CDR3 DNA is TGTGCCAGCAGCTTAGCGTGGACTAGCGGGTTAGATACGCAGTATTTT.